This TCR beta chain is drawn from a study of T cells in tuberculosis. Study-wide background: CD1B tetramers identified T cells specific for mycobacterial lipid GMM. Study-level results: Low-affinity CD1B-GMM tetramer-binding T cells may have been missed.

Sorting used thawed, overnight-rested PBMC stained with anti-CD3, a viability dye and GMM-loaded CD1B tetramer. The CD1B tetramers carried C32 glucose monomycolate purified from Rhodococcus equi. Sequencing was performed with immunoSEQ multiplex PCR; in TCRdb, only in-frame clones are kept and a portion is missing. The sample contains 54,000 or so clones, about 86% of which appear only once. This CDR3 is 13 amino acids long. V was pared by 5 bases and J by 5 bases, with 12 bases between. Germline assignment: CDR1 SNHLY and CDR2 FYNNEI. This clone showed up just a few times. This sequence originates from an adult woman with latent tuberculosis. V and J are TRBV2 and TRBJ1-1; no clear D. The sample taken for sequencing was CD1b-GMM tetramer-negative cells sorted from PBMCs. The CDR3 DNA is TGTGCCAGCAGTACGAGGGCCAGAACTGAAGCTTTCTTT. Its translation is CASSTRARTEAFF.